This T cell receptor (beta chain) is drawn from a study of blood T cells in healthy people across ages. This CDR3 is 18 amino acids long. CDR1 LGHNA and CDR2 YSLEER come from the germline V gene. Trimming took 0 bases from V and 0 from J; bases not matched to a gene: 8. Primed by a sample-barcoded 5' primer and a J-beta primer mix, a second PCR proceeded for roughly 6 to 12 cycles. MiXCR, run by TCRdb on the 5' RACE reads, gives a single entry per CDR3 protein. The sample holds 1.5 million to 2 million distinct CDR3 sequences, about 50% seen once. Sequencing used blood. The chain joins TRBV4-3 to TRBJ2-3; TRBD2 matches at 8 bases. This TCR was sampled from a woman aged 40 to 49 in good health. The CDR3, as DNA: TGCGCCAGCAGCCAAGAGGGGGGCGGGGGGCTGAGCACAGATACGCAGTATTTT. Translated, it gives CASSQEGGGGLSTDTQYF.